These T cell receptor beta chains were read from a single sample in a study of OX40 agonist ivuxolimab in advanced cancers. Measured with immunoSEQ multiplex PCR; TCRdb has only the in-frame clones, and not every one. The sample has some 60,000 clones, about 90% seen once; the top ten hold roughly 13%. The input for sequencing was CD4+ or CD8+ T cells sorted from blood, taken in a trial of the OX40 agonist ivuxolimab. All receptors derive from an adult with an advanced solid tumor such as melanoma, head and neck, liver or kidney cancer. Both conserved end residues are part of each CDR3.

TRBV5-1,CASSLGLAGSFGETQYF
TRBV18,CASSPLGLDQETQYF
TRBV11-3,CASSLTSAYEQYF
TRBV18,CASSVNRGWTEAFF
TRBV6-6,CASSRGPLDYGYTF
TRBV5-5,CASSLTSKETQYF
TRBV9,CASSVSRNEQFF
TRBV4-1,CASSQAPRETAEAFF
TRBV28,CASTSGQVVYEQYF
TRBV5-8,CASSLAKGQGNGYTF
TRBV19,CASTEERNTEAFF
TRBV11-3,CASSFFTGELFF
TRBV15,CATSRDTSGRNTQYF
TRBV7-9,CASRLISNEQFF
TRBV6-6,CASSTGYYGYTF
TRBV15,CATSRVQGETQYF
TRBV10-3,CATLVAERSYNEQFF
TRBV5-4,CASSLVAGFYNEQFF
TRBV27,CASSYGSAGSNQPQHF
TRBV4-2,CASSQAWYIEGEETQYF
TRBV6-5,CASTRDAFGANVLTF
TRBV5-4,CASSLTRGRNNEKLFF
TRBV27,CASSPGPLSVYEQFF
TRBV6-5,CASSSRGGREQFF
TRBV4-3,CASSQAWGSGADTQYF
TRBV6-6,CASSYETDGTGELFF
TRBV11-3,CASSSILAGGYEQFF
TRBV6-1,CASRKGYNQPQHF
TRBV29-1,CSAGTGRGKETQYF
TRBV9,CASSVGGAGLYEQYF
TRBV20-1,CSAPLGDTQYF
TRBV14,CASSVRPLGGNTEAFF
TRBV7-3,CASSLGQAVQETQYF
TRBV5-4,CASSLLSSQETQYF
TRBV6-5,CASSYRQLTGELFF
TRBV19,CASSINRGGNQPQHF
TRBV5-1,CASSLEGRGQETQYF
TRBV5-6,CASSPYINTYEQYF
TRBV5-1,CASSLGGGSNQPQHF
TRBV29-1,CSVPRGMNTEAFF
TRBV6-1,CAIKYGTGETQYF